The clone carrying this TCR beta chain was counted a few times. What it binds is not known. The data originate from a study of CD8 T cells in ankylosing spondylitis. General observations from the study: Made up of fewer than ten highly homologous variants, a TCR beta motif appeared characteristic of ankylosing spondylitis blood. Several of the motif variants were reported before in synovial fluid and blood from reactive arthritis.

The CDR3 runs 13 residues. The V end was cut by 2 bases, the J end by 7 bases, with 9 bases between. The V gene's germline CDR1 is SGHRS and CDR2 YFSETQ. TCRdb used MiXCR to reprocess the 5' RACE reads, holding one entry per CDR3 protein. The repertoire holds 400,000 or so distinct CDR3 sequences, with about 24% as singletons. The clonotype originates from a male donor with ankylosing spondylitis. Sequenced material: blood, either unsorted or a sorted T cell fraction (not recorded which). The J gene is TRBJ2-2, the V gene TRBV5-1, with D tentatively TRBD2 (5 bases). As DNA, the CDR3 is TGCGCCAGCAGCTTCTTGGGAGACGGGGAGCTGTTTTTT. Its protein is CASSFLGDGELFF. Full variable domain (rest looked up from reference TRBV5-1 and TRBJ2-2): KAGVTQTPRYLIKTRGQQVTLSCSPISGHRSVSWYQQTPGQGLQFLFEYFSETQRNKGNFPGRFSGRQFSNSRSEMNVSTLELGDSALYLCASSFLGDGELFFGEGSRLTVL.